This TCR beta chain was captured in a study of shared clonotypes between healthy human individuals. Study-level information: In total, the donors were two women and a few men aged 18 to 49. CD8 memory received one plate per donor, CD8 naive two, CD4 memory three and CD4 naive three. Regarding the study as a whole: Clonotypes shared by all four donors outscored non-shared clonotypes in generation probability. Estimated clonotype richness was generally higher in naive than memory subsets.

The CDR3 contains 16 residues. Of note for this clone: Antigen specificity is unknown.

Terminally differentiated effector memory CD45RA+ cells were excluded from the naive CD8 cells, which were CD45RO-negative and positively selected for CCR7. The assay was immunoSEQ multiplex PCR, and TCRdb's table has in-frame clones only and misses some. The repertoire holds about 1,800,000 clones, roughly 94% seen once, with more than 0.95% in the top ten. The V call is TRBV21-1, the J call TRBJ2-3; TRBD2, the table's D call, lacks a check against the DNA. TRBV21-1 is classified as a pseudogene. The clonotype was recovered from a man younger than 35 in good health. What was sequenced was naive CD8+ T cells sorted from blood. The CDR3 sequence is CASSKGRAVSTDTQYF. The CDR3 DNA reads TGTGCCAGCAGCAAAGGGCGGGCTGTGAGCACAGATACGCAGTATTTT.